One TCR beta chain is described in this entry. The antigen remains unidentified. This specimen comes from a study of beta chain features in type 1 diabetes. Study conclusions and caveats: The influence of HLA type on TCRB rearrangement stayed undetermined. Because the template was cDNA, high-expressing cells might be over-represented. Researchers report that Type 1 diabetes patients had moderately but significantly shorter TCRB CDR3s across all four CD4+ subsets.

Researchers reported sorting CD4+ naive, central memory, regulatory and stem cell-like memory cells via CD45RO/CCR7/CD25/CD127/CD95/CD27. Investigators reverse transcribed all isolated RNA, so they sequenced expressed TCRB transcripts. An average roughly 3.5 million reads came from naive, central memory and regulatory T cell samples. Sequencing was performed with immunoSEQ multiplex PCR; in TCRdb, only in-frame clones are kept and a portion is missing. The sample carries approximately 150,000 clones, roughly 60% recorded once. The germline V and J ends were trimmed by 6 bases and 4 bases, with 7 bases remaining between them. This CDR3 is 12 amino acids long. Germline loops: CDR1 SQVTM, CDR2 ANQGSEA.

Sequenced material: naive CD4+ T cells from blood. This receptor was taken from a man between 25 and 39 years old with type 1 diabetes. The rearrangement uses TRBV29-1 and TRBJ1-6; possible D gene TRBD1, 5 bases. The CDR3 nucleotides read TGCAGCGTCAGGGAGTATAATTCACCCCTCCACTTT. Its protein product is CSVREYNSPLHF.